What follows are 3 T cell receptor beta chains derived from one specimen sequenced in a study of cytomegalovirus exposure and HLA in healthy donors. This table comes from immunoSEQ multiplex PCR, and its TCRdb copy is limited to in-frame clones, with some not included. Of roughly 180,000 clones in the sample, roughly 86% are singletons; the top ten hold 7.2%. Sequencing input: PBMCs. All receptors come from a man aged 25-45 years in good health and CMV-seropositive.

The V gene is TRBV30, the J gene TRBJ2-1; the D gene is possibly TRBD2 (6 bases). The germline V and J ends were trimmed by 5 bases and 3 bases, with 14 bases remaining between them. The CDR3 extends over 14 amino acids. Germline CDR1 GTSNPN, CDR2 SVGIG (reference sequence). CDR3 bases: TGTGCCTGGTCCGCGGGGACCCTCTACAATGAGCAGTTCTTC. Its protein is CAWSAGTLYNEQFF. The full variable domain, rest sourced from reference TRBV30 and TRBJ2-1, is SQTIHQWPATLVQPVGSPLSLECTVEGTSNPNLYWYRQAAGRGLQLLFYSVGIGQISSEVPQNLSASRPQDRQFILSSKKLLLSDSGFYLCAWSAGTLYNEQFFGPGTRLTVL.

In DNA form, the CDR3 reads TGTGCCAGCAGTTTTCTGGACAGAGCATACAATGAGCAGTTCTTC. This codes for CASSFLDRAYNEQFF. The V gene is TRBV28, the J gene TRBJ2-1; D may be TRBD1 (6 bases). Deletions cut 3 bases from V and 4 bases from J, with 13 bases between. The CDR3 contains 15 residues. The germline CDR1 and CDR2 sequences are MDHEN and SYDVKM.

CDR3 sequence: CASSPEARGYEQYF. CDR3 DNA sequence: TGTGCCAGCAGCCCCGAGGCCAGGGGCTACGAGCAGTACTTC. J is TRBJ2-7 and V is TRBV9; tentative D call: TRBD1 (6 bases). CDR1 SGDLS and CDR2 YYNGEE come from the germline V gene. The CDR3 covers 14 residues. Trimming took 4 bases from V and 3 from J, leaving 14 bases between them.